The 12 T cell receptor beta chains reported below all come from one sample, sequenced in a study of T cells in Graves' hyperthyroidism and ophthalmopathy. TCR beta CDR3 regions were amplified from RNA transcripts. The primer set for the first-round RT-PCR of the TCR CDR3 was HTBI. TCRdb re-called the multiplex PCR reads through MiXCR, storing one row per CDR3 protein. The data show around 620,000 distinct CDR3 sequences, roughly 17% seen once. Sequencing input: blood. The receptors were gathered from a woman in her 30s with Graves' hyperthyroidism.

In its sample, this clonotype was seen many times. This sequence joins TRBV6-2 or TRBV6-3 and TRBJ2-1; D is unclear. Between the trimmed V and J ends, which lost 5 bases and 5 bases, there was a span of 4 bases. The CDR3 runs to 11 residues. Germline CDR1 MNHEY, CDR2 SVGEGT. DNA for the CDR3: TGTGCCAGCAGTACGCACAATGAGCAGTTCTTC. Protein sequence: CASSTHNEQFF.

This clonotype showed up just a few times. This chain joins TRBV6-1 and TRBJ1-5, with 10 nucleotides matching TRBD1. V dropped 5 bases and J dropped 4; count of bases not matched to a gene: 8. Germline V gene lookup returns CDR1 MNHNS and CDR2 SASEGT. The CDR3 is 16 residues long. The CDR3 nucleotides read TGTGCCAGCAGTCAAAGGACAGGGGGGAGAAATCAGCCCCAGCATTTT. Its protein product is CASSQRTGGRNQPQHF.

This chain uses TRBV6-1 with TRBJ2-7; 7 nucleotides agree with TRBD2. CDR3 length: 13 residues. Trimming cost V 8 bases and J 0 bases; bases outside gene matches: 4. Germline CDR1 MNHNS, CDR2 SASEGT. CDR3 bases: TGTGCCAGCGGGAGGGACTTCTCCTACGAGCAGTACTTC. It specifies CASGRDFSYEQYF.

This clonotype occurred a few times. V usage is TRBV3-1 and J usage is TRBJ2-5, with D tentatively TRBD1 (6 bases). CDR3 length: 14 amino acids. CDR1 is LGHDT, CDR2 YNNKEL, per germline (reference sequence). V was trimmed by 3 bases and J by 5 bases, leaving 13 bases between them. The CDR3 here is CASSHQQGTETQYF. Written as DNA, the CDR3 is TGTGCCAGCAGCCACCAACAGGGAACCGAGACCCAGTACTTC.

The chain recombines TRBV7-8 with TRBJ2-7, with TRBD1 as a possible D gene (5 bases). CDR3 length: 14 residues. CDR1 is SGHVS, CDR2 FQNEAQ, per germline. The V end lost 1 base, the J end lost 5 bases, and 12 bases lay between the germline ends. The CDR3 nucleotides read TGTGCCAGCAGCTTAGTGCCCAGGGCCAACGAGCAGTACTTC. Protein product: CASSLVPRANEQYF. Complete variable domain (other parts from reference TRBV7-8 and TRBJ2-7): GAGVSQSPRYKVAKRGQDVALRCDPISGHVSLFWYQQALGQGPEFLTYFQNEAQLDKSGLPSDRFFAERPEGSVSTLKIQRTQQEDSAVYLCASSLVPRANEQYFGPGTRLTVT.

A word on this clonotype: Being one base from a much bigger clone, this may be a read error. This chain connects TRBV3-1 to TRBJ2-5, with TRBD2 as a possible D gene (6 bases). Germline values: CDR1 LGHDT, CDR2 YNNKEL (reference sequence). V was clipped by 8 bases and J by 5 bases, with 21 bases between them. The CDR3 extends over 15 amino acids. The CDR3: CASSPHRHSGETQYF. CDR3 nucleotides: TGTGCCAGCTCACCACACCGGCACAGCGGGGAGACCCAGTACTTC.

At least ten counts were recorded for this clonotype. V gene TRBV28 combines with J gene TRBJ1-2; 10 bases are a match to TRBD1. Germline V gene data show CDR1 as MDHEN and CDR2 as SYDVKM. The CDR3 runs to 16 residues. With V trimmed by 3 bases and J by 8 bases, 12 bases remained unmatched. Written as DNA, the CDR3 is TGTGCCAGCAGTTTCACGACAGGGGGCGACCCTCTAGGCTACACCTTC. This encodes CASSFTTGGDPLGYTF.

This clonotype was observed a handful of times. The chain joins TRBV7-2 to TRBJ1-3; perhaps TRBD1 as D (6 bases). With 1 base removed from V and 2 bases from J, the gap between germline ends came to 12 bases. Per germline, CDR1 SGHTA and CDR2 FQGNSA. CDR3 length: 16 amino acids. The CDR3 region has the DNA TGTGCCAGCAGCTTAGGAAGCCAGGGGACTGGAAACACCATATATTTT. Translation gives CASSLGSQGTGNTIYF.

This clonotype was seen repeatedly, ten times or more. The chain joins TRBV6-1 to TRBJ1-1, with 7 nucleotides matching TRBD1. This CDR3 has 13 residues. With V trimmed by 7 bases and J by 11 bases, 13 bases remained unmatched. Germline V CDR1 and CDR2: MNHNS, SASEGT. For the CDR3, the DNA is TGTGCCAGCAAATTGCCAGGGGGTCTTGTTGCTTTCTTT. Protein: CASKLPGGLVAFF.

Ten or more counts support this clonotype. The chain couples TRBV3-1 to TRBJ1-1; TRBD1 matches at 7 bases. The CDR3 runs 14 residues. The germline CDR1 and CDR2 sequences are LGHDT and YNNKEL (reference sequence). V was clipped by 4 bases and J by 4 bases; unmatched bases: 6. CDR3: CASSPLNRGTEAFF. The CDR3 DNA is TGTGCCAGCAGCCCGTTAAACAGGGGCACTGAAGCTTTCTTT.

This clonotype was recorded many times. This chain connects TRBV6-1 to TRBJ2-5, with 8 positions matching TRBD1. Germline assignment: CDR1 MNHNS and CDR2 SASEGT. The ends lost 8 bases at V and 1 base at J; junction bases unmatched: 3. CDR3 length equals 13 residues. The CDR3 coding sequence is TGTGCCAGCCAGGGGGCTCTCCAAGAGACCCAGTACTTC. Protein: CASQGALQETQYF.

V usage is TRBV12-5 and J usage is TRBJ2-1; 13 bases fit TRBD2. Trimming cost V 1 base and J 8 bases; bases outside gene matches: 8. Per germline, CDR1 LGHNT and CDR2 FRNRAP. The CDR3 runs 17 residues. The DNA of the CDR3 is TGTGCTAGTGGTTTGGGCTTGGGACTAGCGGGAATCGATGAGCAGTTCTTC. It translates to CASGLGLGLAGIDEQFF.